A single sample gave rise to the 16 T cell receptor beta chains below, sequenced in a study of persistence of HIV-infected CD4 T cells. This was the immunoSEQ version 4 assay in survey mode. Profiling relied on immunoSEQ multiplex PCR, and the TCRdb table lists in-frame clones only, not all of them. The sample lists about 9,200 clones, approximately 82% occurring once. The antigens of these receptors remain unknown. An overlapping HIV-1 Gag peptide pool stimulated these cells at about 0.9 ug/peptide/mL. CD4+ T cells upregulating both CD40 ligand and CD69 were sorted as responding cells. Sequencing used CD4+ T cells sorted from PBMCs after approximately 19-hour stimulation, obtained from a patient who received antiretroviral therapy. These receptors all come from an adult woman with HIV who was CMV-seropositive.

The V call is TRBV7-2, the J call TRBJ2-2, with 12 bases lining up with TRBD2. This CDR3 is 16 amino acids long. J was trimmed by 2 bases and V by 10 bases; bases with no gene match: 8. The germline gives CDR1 SGHTA, CDR2 FQGNSA. CDR3 residues: CATFTSGGSNTGELFF. The CDR3 nucleotides read TGTGCCACTTTTACTAGCGGGGGGTCTAACACCGGGGAGCTGTTTTTT. The full variable domain, with the rest looked up from reference TRBV7-2 and TRBJ2-2, is GAGVSQSPSNKVTEKGKDVELRCDPISGHTALYWYRQSLGQGLEFLIYFQGNSAPDKSGLPSDRFSAERTGGSVSTLTIQRTQQEDSAVYLCATFTSGGSNTGELFFGEGSRLTVL.

The rearrangement links TRBV19 to TRBJ1-1, with D uncertain. The V gene lost 6 bases and the J gene lost 0 bases, with 11 bases spanning the gap. The germline gives CDR1 LNHDA, CDR2 SQIVND (reference sequence). The CDR3 consists of 14 residues. The CDR3 protein is CASREGSMNTEAFF. DNA for the CDR3: TGTGCCAGTAGAGAAGGCTCTATGAACACTGAAGCTTTCTTT.

Of note for this clone: Other DNA sequences in this specimen translate into the identical CDR3. This chain uses TRBV15 with TRBJ2-7, with TRBD1 matching 8 bases. V was clipped by 0 bases and J by 7 bases; unmatched bases: 2. Germline-derived CDR1 and CDR2 are LNHNV and YYDKDF (reference sequence). This CDR3 spans 13 amino acids. DNA of the CDR3: TGTGCCACCAGCAGAGACAGGGGGCGTGAGCAGTACTTC. Translated, it gives CATSRDRGREQYF.

CDR3 loop: CASSFGRGLIQETQYF. CDR3 nucleotides: TGCGCCAGCAGCTTCGGGCGGGGGCTCATCCAAGAGACCCAGTACTTC. V and J are TRBV5-1 and TRBJ2-5, with TRBD2 as a possible D gene (7 bases). Per germline, CDR1 SGHRS and CDR2 YFSETQ. CDR3 size: 16 residues. Trimming shortened V by 2 bases and J by 1 base, and 15 bases separated the two germline ends.

The chain is built from TRBV7-5 and TRBJ2-7; the table's D gene call, TRBD2, was not cross checked with the DNA. TRBV7-5 is a pseudogene locus. The CDR3 covers 20 residues. The CDR3 sequence is CVRSLVGELLPGLAGAGQYF. The DNA of the CDR3 is TGTGTCAGAAGCTTAGTGGGGGAATTACTTCCGGGACTAGCGGGAGCCGGACAGTACTTC.

The chain uses TRBV27 and TRBJ2-1; no definite D call. The CDR3 has 14 amino acids. Germline CDR1 and CDR2: MNHEY and SMNVEV (reference sequence). Between the trimmed V and J ends, which lost 9 bases and 0 bases, there was a span of 12 bases. The CDR3 sequence is CASCRFSSYNEQFF. The CDR3 DNA reads TGTGCCAGTTGCCGTTTCAGCTCCTACAATGAGCAGTTCTTC.

The rearrangement links TRBV9 to TRBJ1-4; 8 bases are a match to TRBD1. This CDR3 region has 15 residues. The junction had 7 bases not matched to a gene; V was cut back by 4 bases and J by 5 bases. Germline V gene lookup returns CDR1 SGDLS and CDR2 YYNGEE. The DNA of the CDR3 is TGTGCCAGCAGCACACGGACAGGGAGGAATGAAAAACTGTTTTTT. It is translated as CASSTRTGRNEKLFF. The full variable domain, rest sourced from reference TRBV9 and TRBJ1-4, is DSGVTQTPKHLITATGQRVTLRCSPRSGDLSVYWYQQSLDQGLQFLIQYYNGEERAKGNILERFSAQQFPDLHSELNLSSLELGDSALYFCASSTRTGRNEKLFFGSGTQLSVL.

This chain connects TRBV5-7 to TRBJ1-1, with a possible D match to TRBD1 (6 bases). TRBV5-7 has ORF status, its function being uncertain. The CDR3 is made up of 17 amino acids. Between the trimmed V and J ends, which lost 2 bases and 1 base, there was a span of 18 bases. The CDR3 DNA sequence: TGTGCCAGCAGCTTTCGGTCCGTGGGACACCAGAACACTGAAGCTTTCTTT. Protein product: CASSFRSVGHQNTEAFF.

This chain links TRBV28 with TRBJ1-5; D perhaps matches TRBD1 (5 bases). Germline V gene data show CDR1 as MDHEN and CDR2 as SYDVKM. Trimming removed 8 bases at V and 3 bases at J, with 14 bases between. The CDR3 sequence is 14 residues long. This CDR3 is CASARGGINQPQHF. The CDR3 region has the DNA TGTGCCAGCGCTCGGGGGGGGATCAATCAGCCCCAGCATTTT.

This chain links TRBV5-1 with TRBJ2-7; D not resolved. The germline V gene encodes CDR1 SGHRS and CDR2 YFSETQ. Deletions cut 5 bases from V and 0 bases from J, with 3 bases between. CDR3 length: 11 amino acids. CDR3 protein: CASRNSYEQYF. The CDR3 DNA reads as TGCGCCAGCAGGAACTCCTACGAGCAGTACTTC.

Comments on this clone: Other DNA sequences in this specimen translate into the identical CDR3. V and J are TRBV5-6 and TRBJ2-6; no clear D gene. Per the germline V gene, CDR1 is SGHDT and CDR2 is YYEEEE. The ends were cut back, 0 bases at V and 1 base at J, with 5 bases in the middle. The CDR3 length is 15 residues. The CDR3 spells CASSLVGSGANVLTF. For the CDR3, the DNA is TGTGCCAGCAGCTTGGTGGGGTCTGGGGCCAACGTCCTGACTTTC.

The CDR3 DNA reads as TGTGCCAGCAGCCAAGATGGGCGGTTCGCGGCTTTCTTT. Translating it yields CASSQDGRFAAFF. This chain links TRBV3-1 (or the pseudogene TRBV3-2) with TRBJ1-1, with unresolved D. This CDR3 contains 13 residues. The germline V gene has CDR1 LGHDT and CDR2 YNNKEL (reference sequence). V was shortened by 0 bases and J by 11 bases, with 13 bases between the two germline ends.

This clone was found once. The chain recombines TRBV7-2 with TRBJ1-2; D is uncertain. The ends were cut back, 2 bases at V and 0 bases at J, with 10 bases in the middle. The CDR3 loop spans 15 amino acids. Per germline, CDR1 SGHTA and CDR2 FQGNSA. CDR3 loop: CASSLSTATNYGYTF. CDR3 sequence (DNA): TGTGCCAGCAGCTTAAGTACAGCTACTAACTATGGCTACACCTTC.

The sample holds a few counts of this clone. The chain links TRBV6-1 to TRBJ1-5; no definite D call. This CDR3 spans 12 amino acids. Germline CDR1 and CDR2: MNHNS and SASEGT. With 0 bases removed from V and 6 bases from J, the gap between germline ends came to 3 bases. In DNA form, the CDR3 reads TGTGCCAGCAGTGAAGCGAGTCAGCCCCAGCATTTT. Its protein is CASSEASQPQHF.

The chain is built from TRBV5-4 and TRBJ1-2; D is ambiguous. The CDR3 sequence is 14 residues long. Germline values: CDR1 SGHNT, CDR2 YYREEE (reference sequence). V gave up 3 bases and J gave up 8 bases, with 17 bases separating them. CDR3 amino acids: CASSSKEVVGGYTF. CDR3 DNA sequence: TGTGCCAGCAGCTCGAAAGAGGTGGTGGGAGGCTACACCTTC.

By sample fraction, this clone is medium-sized (0.01 to 0.1%). This chain links TRBV19 with TRBJ1-2; D may be TRBD1 (5 bases). V was pared by 9 bases and J by 5 bases, with 28 bases between. This CDR3 has 17 amino acids. Germline CDR1 reads LNHDA; CDR2 reads SQIVND (reference sequence). This CDR3 is CARFSPAASGRVYGYTF. In nucleotides, the CDR3 is TGTGCCAGGTTTTCCCCCGCAGCCTCGGGCAGGGTATATGGCTACACCTTC.